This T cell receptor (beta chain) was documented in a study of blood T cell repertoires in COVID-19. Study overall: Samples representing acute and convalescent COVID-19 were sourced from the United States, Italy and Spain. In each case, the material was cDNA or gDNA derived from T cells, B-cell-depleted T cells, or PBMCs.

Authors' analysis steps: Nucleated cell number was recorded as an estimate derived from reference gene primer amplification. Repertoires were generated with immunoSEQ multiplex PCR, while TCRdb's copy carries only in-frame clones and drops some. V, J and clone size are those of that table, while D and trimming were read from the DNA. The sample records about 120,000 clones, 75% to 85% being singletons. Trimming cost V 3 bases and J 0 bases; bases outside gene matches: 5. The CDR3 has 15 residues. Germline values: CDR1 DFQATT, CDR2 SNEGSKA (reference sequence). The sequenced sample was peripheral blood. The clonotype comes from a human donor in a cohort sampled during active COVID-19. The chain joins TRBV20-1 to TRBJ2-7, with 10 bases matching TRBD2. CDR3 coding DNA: TGCAGTGCTAGTGTAGGGACTAGCGACTCCTACGAGCAGTACTTC. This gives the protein CSASVGTSDSYEQYF.